These 16 T cell receptor beta chains share one sample of origin, sequenced in a study of blood T cells in healthy people across ages. The use of a sample-barcoded 5' primer and a J-beta primer mix characterized a second PCR of 7 to 11 cycles. Each CDR3 protein is one row after TCRdb ran MiXCR on the 5' RACE reads. The table has 600,000 to 800,000 distinct CDR3 sequences, more than 45% seen once. The material sequenced was blood. These receptors all stem from a woman older than 75 in good health.

The chain joins TRBV15 to TRBJ2-1; 7 nucleotides match TRBD2. CDR1 LNHNV and CDR2 YYDKDF come from the germline V gene (reference sequence). Germline trimming cut 0 bases from V and 6 bases from J; bases unmatched to any gene: 8. CDR3 size: 16 residues. The CDR3: CATSRDRRGRGNEQFF. CDR3 DNA sequence: TGTGCCACCAGCAGAGATCGTCGCGGGAGAGGCAATGAGCAGTTCTTC.

This chain joins TRBV18 and TRBJ1-5; possible D gene TRBD1, 5 bases. The CDR3 consists of 15 residues. V was cut by 1 base and J by 2 bases, with 9 bases left in between. Germline CDR1 reads KGHSH; CDR2 reads LQKENI. CDR3 DNA sequence: TGTGCCAGCTCACCACGGGGGGAGCGCAATCAGCCCCAGCATTTT. It codes for CASSPRGERNQPQHF.

This sequence joins TRBV5-1 and TRBJ1-1; D gene uncertain. The CDR3 runs 15 residues. Germline V CDR1 and CDR2: SGHRS, YFSETQ. The ends were cut back, 0 bases at V and 8 bases at J, with 17 bases in the middle. Here the CDR3 DNA reads TGCGCCAGCAGCTTGGCCGGAGGGCGGGCAGAAGAAGCTTTCTTT. This gives the protein CASSLAGGRAEEAFF.

Turning to this clonotype: This may stem from a read error, because a much larger clone lies one nucleotide away. The rearrangement joins TRBV10-3 to TRBJ2-1; 11 bases are a match to TRBD2. The CDR3 is made up of 18 amino acids. Germline loops: CDR1 ENHRY, CDR2 SYGVKD. The CDR3 DNA is TGTGCCATCAGTGAGTCGGTGGCTAGCGGGAGGAGTCGGAATGAGCAGGTCTTC. Its translation is CAISESVASGRSRNEQVF.

Only one count was recorded for this clonotype. This chain connects TRBV20-1 to TRBJ2-5; D is uncertain. CDR1 is DFQATT and CDR2 is SNEGSKA in the germline V gene (reference sequence). CDR3 size: 13 residues. V dropped 0 bases and J dropped 4 bases, with 9 bases sitting between them. The CDR3 DNA follows: TGCAGTGCTAGAGATCAGAAGGGAGAGACCCAGTACTTC. It encodes CSARDQKGETQYF.

In this sample, this clonotype turned up once. The genes are TRBV7-3 and TRBJ2-7; D may be TRBD2 (5 bases). There are 16 residues in the CDR3. Germline values: CDR1 SGHTA, CDR2 FQGTGA. Trimming left V 6 bases short and J 0 bases short, with 18 bases between. This chain's CDR3 is CASSPVPKRSSYEQYF. CDR3 bases: TGTGCCAGCAGTCCCGTCCCTAAGCGGTCCTCCTACGAGCAGTACTTC.

V and J are TRBV6-5 and TRBJ1-5; weak D call: TRBD1 (6 bases). Trimming shortened V by 4 bases and J by 3 bases, and 10 bases separated the two germline ends. Per germline, CDR1 MNHEY and CDR2 SVGAGI. There are 14 residues in the CDR3. The chain's CDR3 is CASSFGQHNQPQHF. The CDR3 DNA sequence: TGTGCCAGCAGTTTTGGACAGCACAATCAGCCCCAGCATTTT.

With respect to this clonotype: With a much larger clone just one base away, this may be a read error. The chain employs TRBV28 and TRBJ2-5; 8 bases align to TRBD1. The J call may be faulty, since TRBJ2-7 better matches the DNA end. The CDR3 is 14 residues long. Germline CDR1 reads MDHEN; CDR2 reads SYDVKM. CDR3 in amino acids: CASSRTGSVNEQYF. In DNA form, the CDR3 reads TGTGCCAGCAGCCGGACAGGGTCAGTAAACGAGCAGTACTTC.

J is TRBJ2-1 and V is TRBV5-1; TRBD2 agrees at 10 bases. V shed 2 bases and J 7 bases; nucleotides not matched to a gene: 6. Germline V gene sequence: CDR1 SGHRS, CDR2 YFSETQ. This CDR3 spans 15 amino acids. The CDR3 DNA sequence: TGCGCCAGCAGCTTCCGGGGACTAGCGAGGAATGAGCAGTTCTTC. Translation gives CASSFRGLARNEQFF.

The V gene is TRBV29-1, the J gene TRBJ1-1; D is uncertain. The germline CDR1 and CDR2 sequences are SQVTM and ANQGSEA. The CDR3 runs 11 residues. V was cut by 7 bases and J by 1 base, with 7 bases left in between. The CDR3 loop reads CSALENTEAFF. The CDR3 DNA is TGCAGCGCCCTAGAGAACACTGAAGCTTTCTTT.

This chain connects TRBV29-1 to TRBJ2-3, with D hard to call. Germline V CDR1 and CDR2: SQVTM, ANQGSEA. V was shortened by 4 bases and J by 6 bases, with 8 bases between the two germline ends. The CDR3 totals 11 residues. The DNA of the CDR3 is TGCAGCGTTGCCCGGTGGGATACGCAGTATTTT. Translation: CSVARWDTQYF.

The gene calls are TRBV10-3 and TRBJ2-1; the match to TRBD2 covers 12 bases. This CDR3 has 15 residues. With V trimmed by 3 bases and J by 7 bases, 4 bases remained unmatched. CDR1 ENHRY and CDR2 SYGVKD come from the germline V gene. The CDR3, as DNA: TGTGCCATCAGTGACGGACTAGCGGGGACAAATGAGCAGTTCTTC. The encoded protein is CAISDGLAGTNEQFF.

This rearrangement joins TRBV30 to TRBJ2-6, with D unclear. The V end was cut by 3 bases, the J end by 1 base, with 10 bases between. The length of the CDR3 is 15 residues. The germline gives CDR1 GTSNPN, CDR2 SVGIG (reference sequence). CDR3 in DNA: TGTGCCTGGAGCTACAGCTTTTCTGGGGCCAACGTCCTGACTTTC. This sequence encodes CAWSYSFSGANVLTF.

This chain joins TRBV5-1 and TRBJ1-4; TRBD1 matches at 11 bases. The CDR3 has 16 residues. Trimming took 1 base from V and 6 from J; bases not matched to a gene: 5. Per the germline V gene, CDR1 is SGHRS and CDR2 is YFSETQ. The CDR3 coding sequence is TGCGCCAGCAGCTTGATGCCGGGACAGGGGGATGAAAAACTGTTTTTT. As protein: CASSLMPGQGDEKLFF. The variable domain in full, with the rest retrieved from reference TRBV5-1 and TRBJ1-4, is KAGVTQTPRYLIKTRGQQVTLSCSPISGHRSVSWYQQTPGQGLQFLFEYFSETQRNKGNFPGRFSGRQFSNSRSEMNVSTLELGDSALYLCASSLMPGQGDEKLFFGSGTQLSVL.

The chain is built from TRBV6-2 or TRBV6-3 and TRBJ2-7; the D is unclear. This CDR3 is built from 14 residues. CDR1 MNHEY and CDR2 SVGEGT come from the germline V gene. Trimming took 2 bases from V and 3 from J, leaving 11 bases between them. Here the CDR3 reads CASSYRAGGYEQYF. DNA of the CDR3: TGTGCCAGCAGTTACAGGGCTGGCGGCTACGAGCAGTACTTC.

As DNA, the CDR3 is TGTGCCAGCAGTTGGGCCAACTCAAGGGAGCTGTTTTTT. Translating gives CASSWANSRELFF. The gene calls are TRBV27 and TRBJ2-2; no firm D call. Germline CDR1 MNHEY, CDR2 SMNVEV (reference sequence). This CDR3 has 13 residues. V lost 4 bases to trimming and J lost 9 bases, with 12 bases between them.